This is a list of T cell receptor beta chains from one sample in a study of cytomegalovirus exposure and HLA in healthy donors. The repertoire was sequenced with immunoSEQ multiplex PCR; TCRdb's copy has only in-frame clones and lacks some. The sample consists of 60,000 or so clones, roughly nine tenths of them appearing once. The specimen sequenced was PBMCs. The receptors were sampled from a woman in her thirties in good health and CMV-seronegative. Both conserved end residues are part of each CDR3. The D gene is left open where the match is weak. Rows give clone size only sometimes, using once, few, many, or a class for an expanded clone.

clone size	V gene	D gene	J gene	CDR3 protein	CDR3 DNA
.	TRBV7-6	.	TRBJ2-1	CASSPRGRAGTDYNEQFF	TGTGCCAGCAGCCCCCGGGGGAGAGCCGGGACTGATTACAATGAGCAGTTCTTC
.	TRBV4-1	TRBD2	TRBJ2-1	CASSPPSRLAGGNEQFF	TGCGCCAGCAGCCCCCCTTCCCGACTAGCGGGAGGTAATGAGCAGTTCTTC
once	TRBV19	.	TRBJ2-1	CASSIHGSSYNEQFF	TGTGCCAGTAGTATACATGGGAGCTCCTACAATGAGCAGTTCTTC
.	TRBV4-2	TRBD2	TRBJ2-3	CASSQDSGSFLDTQYF	TGTGCCAGCAGCCAGGATAGCGGGAGTTTTCTGGATACGCAGTATTTT
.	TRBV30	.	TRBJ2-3	CAWSVLGGSTDTQYF	TGTGCCTGGAGTGTATTAGGCGGGAGCACAGATACGCAGTATTTT
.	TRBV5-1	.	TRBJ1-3	CASSTSGISGNTIYF	TGCGCCAGCAGCACCTCAGGTATCTCTGGAAACACCATATATTTT
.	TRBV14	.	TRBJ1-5	CASSSNEGSNQPQHF	TGTGCCAGCAGCTCCAACGAGGGCAGCAATCAGCCCCAGCATTTT
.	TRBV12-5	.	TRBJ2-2	CAGSYDGAGELFF	TGTGCTGGTTCATATGACGGAGCCGGGGAGCTGTTTTTT
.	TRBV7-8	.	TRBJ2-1	CASSLASEGVNEQFF	TGTGCCAGCAGCTTAGCATCAGAGGGAGTGAATGAGCAGTTCTTC
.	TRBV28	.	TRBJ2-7	CASSFVRGGEQYF	TGTGCCAGCAGTTTTGTCAGGGGAGGGGAGCAGTACTTC
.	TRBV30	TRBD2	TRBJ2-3	CAWSLGLADTDTQYF	TGTGCCTGGAGTCTGGGACTAGCGGACACAGATACGCAGTATTTT
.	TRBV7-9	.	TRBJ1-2	CASSLASGLEGYTF	TGTGCCAGCAGCTTAGCCAGCGGACTGGAGGGCTACACCTTC
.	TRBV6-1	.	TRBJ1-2	CASSSDGGNGYTF	TGTGCCAGCAGTTCGGACGGAGGGAATGGCTACACCTTC
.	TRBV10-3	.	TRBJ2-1	CAIRGSGDNYNEQFF	TGTGCCATCAGGGGTTCGGGGGATAACTACAATGAGCAGTTCTTC
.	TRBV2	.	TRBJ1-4	CASSDSSPTYGEKLFF	TGTGCCAGCAGTGACTCGAGCCCCACGTATGGTGAAAAACTGTTTTTT
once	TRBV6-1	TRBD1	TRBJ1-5	CATGQARWPQHF	TGTGCCACGGGACAGGCTCGATGGCCCCAGCATTTT
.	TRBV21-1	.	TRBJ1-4	CASSKANRRAREKLFF	TGTGCCAGCAGCAAGGCCAACAGGAGGGCTAGAGAAAAACTGTTTTTT
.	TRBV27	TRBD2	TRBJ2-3	CATKPGLAGPNTDTQYF	TGTGCCACCAAACCGGGACTAGCGGGTCCCAACACAGATACGCAGTATTTT
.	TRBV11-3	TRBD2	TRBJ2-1	CASSRLAGADNEQFF	TGTGCCAGCAGCCGCCTAGCGGGAGCCGACAATGAGCAGTTCTTC
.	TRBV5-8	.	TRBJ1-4	CASSLRGGAEKLFF	TGTGCCAGCAGCTTGAGGGGGGGCGCTGAAAAACTGTTTTTT
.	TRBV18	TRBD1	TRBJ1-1	CASSPEDRGIAGTEAFF	TGTGCCAGCTCACCCGAGGACAGGGGGATCGCAGGAACTGAAGCTTTCTTT
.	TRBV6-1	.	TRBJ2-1	CASTWGRRDDAEQFF	TGTGCCAGCACGTGGGGAAGGCGGGATGATGCTGAGCAGTTCTTC
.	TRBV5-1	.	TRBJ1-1	CASSLTAPGLTEAFF	TGCGCCAGCAGCTTGACGGCTCCGGGTCTCACTGAAGCTTTCTTT
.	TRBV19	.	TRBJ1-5	CASSTSQDGNQPQHF	TGTGCCAGTAGTACCAGCCAGGATGGCAATCAGCCCCAGCATTTT
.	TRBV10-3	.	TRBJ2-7	CAITPDSRSYEQYF	TGTGCCATCACCCCCGACAGTAGGTCCTACGAGCAGTACTTC
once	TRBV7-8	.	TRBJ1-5	CASSLVSGSNQPQHF	TGTGCCAGCAGCTTAGTTAGCGGGAGCAATCAGCCCCAGCATTTT
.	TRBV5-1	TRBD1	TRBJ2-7	CASSANRQGVLYYEQYF	TGCGCCAGCAGCGCTAACCGACAGGGAGTCCTCTACTACGAGCAGTACTTC
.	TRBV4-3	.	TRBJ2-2	CASSQVPGANTGELFF	TGCGCCAGCAGCCAAGTCCCGGGGGCGAACACCGGGGAGCTGTTTTTT
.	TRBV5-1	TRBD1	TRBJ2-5	CASTLLGTVQETQYF	TGCGCCAGCACTCTATTAGGGACAGTTCAAGAGACCCAGTACTTC
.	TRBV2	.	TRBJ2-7	CASRSQGFSYEQYF	TGTGCCAGCAGGTCACAGGGCTTTTCCTACGAGCAGTACTTC
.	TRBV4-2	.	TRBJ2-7	CASSQDLRQAREQYF	TGTGCCAGCAGCCAAGATCTGCGACAGGCTCGCGAGCAGTACTTC
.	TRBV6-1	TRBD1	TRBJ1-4	CASSDGQGVEKLFF	TGTGCCAGCAGTGATGGACAGGGGGTCGAAAAACTGTTTTTT